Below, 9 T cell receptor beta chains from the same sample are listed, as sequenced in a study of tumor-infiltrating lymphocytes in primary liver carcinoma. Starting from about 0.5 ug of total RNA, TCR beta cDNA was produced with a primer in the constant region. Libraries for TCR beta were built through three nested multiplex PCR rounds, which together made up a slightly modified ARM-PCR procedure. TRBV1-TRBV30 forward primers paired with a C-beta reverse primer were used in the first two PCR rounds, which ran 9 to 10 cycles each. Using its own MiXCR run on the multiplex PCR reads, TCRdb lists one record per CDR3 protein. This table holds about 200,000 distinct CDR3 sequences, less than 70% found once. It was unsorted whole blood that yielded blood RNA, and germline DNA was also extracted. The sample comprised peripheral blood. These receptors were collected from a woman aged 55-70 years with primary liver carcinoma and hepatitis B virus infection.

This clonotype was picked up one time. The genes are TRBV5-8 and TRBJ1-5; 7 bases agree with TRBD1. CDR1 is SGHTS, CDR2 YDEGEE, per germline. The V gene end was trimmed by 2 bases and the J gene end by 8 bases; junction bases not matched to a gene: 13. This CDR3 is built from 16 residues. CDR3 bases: TGTGCCAGCAGCTTAGGGCCCTCAGGGGGATCGAAGCCCCAGCATTTT. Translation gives CASSLGPSGGSKPQHF.

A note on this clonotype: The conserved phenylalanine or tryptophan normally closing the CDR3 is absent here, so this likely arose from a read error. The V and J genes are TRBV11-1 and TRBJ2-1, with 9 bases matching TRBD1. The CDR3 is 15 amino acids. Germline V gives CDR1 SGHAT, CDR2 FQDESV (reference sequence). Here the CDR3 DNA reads TGTGCCTGCAGGCAGGGACAGGGAAACTACAATGAGCAGTTCTCC. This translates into CACRQGQGNYNEQFS.

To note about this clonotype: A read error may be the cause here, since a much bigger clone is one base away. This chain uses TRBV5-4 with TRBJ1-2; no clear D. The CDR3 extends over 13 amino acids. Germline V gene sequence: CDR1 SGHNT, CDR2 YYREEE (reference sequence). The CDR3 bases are TGTTCCAGCAGCTTGGATCAGATCTATGGCTACACCTTC. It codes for CSSSLDQIYGYTF.

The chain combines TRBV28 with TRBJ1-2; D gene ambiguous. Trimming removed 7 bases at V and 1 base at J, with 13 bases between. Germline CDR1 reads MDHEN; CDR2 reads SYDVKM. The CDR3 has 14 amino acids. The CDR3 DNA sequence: TGTGCCAGCACTATAAATGGGATTAACTATGGCTACACCTTC. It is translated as CASTINGINYGYTF.

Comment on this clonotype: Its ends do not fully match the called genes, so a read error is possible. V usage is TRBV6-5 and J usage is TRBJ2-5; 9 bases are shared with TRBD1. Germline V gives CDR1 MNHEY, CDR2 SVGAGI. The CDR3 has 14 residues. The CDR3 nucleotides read TGTGCCAGCAGTGGCACAGGGGGCCAAGAGAGCCAGTACTTC. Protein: CASSGTGGQESQYF.

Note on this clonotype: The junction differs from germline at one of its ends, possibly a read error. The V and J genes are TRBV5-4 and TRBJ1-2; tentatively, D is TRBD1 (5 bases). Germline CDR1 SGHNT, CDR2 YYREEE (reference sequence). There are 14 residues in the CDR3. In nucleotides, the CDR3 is TGTGCCAGCAACTTGGCGCGACAGATCTATGGCTATACCTTC. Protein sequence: CASNLARQIYGYTF. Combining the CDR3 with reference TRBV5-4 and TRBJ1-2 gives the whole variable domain ETGVTQSPTHLIKTRGQQVTLRCSSQSGHNTVSWYQQALGQGPQFIFQYYREEENGRGNFPPRFSGLQFPNYSSELNVNALELDDSALYLCASNLARQIYGYTFGSGTRLTVV.

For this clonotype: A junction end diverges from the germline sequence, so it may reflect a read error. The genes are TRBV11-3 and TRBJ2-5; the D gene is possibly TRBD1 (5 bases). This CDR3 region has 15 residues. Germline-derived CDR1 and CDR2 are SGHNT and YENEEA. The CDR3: CASGLDRVGHETQYF. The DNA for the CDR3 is TGTGCCAGCGGCTTAGATCGTGTCGGACATGAGACCCAGTACTTC. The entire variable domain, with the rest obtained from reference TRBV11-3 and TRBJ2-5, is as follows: EAGVVQSPRYKIIEKKQPVAFWCNPISGHNTLYWYLQNLGQGPELLIRYENEEAVDDSQLPKDRFSAERLKGVDSTLKIQPAELGDSAVYLCASGLDRVGHETQYFGPGTRLLVL.

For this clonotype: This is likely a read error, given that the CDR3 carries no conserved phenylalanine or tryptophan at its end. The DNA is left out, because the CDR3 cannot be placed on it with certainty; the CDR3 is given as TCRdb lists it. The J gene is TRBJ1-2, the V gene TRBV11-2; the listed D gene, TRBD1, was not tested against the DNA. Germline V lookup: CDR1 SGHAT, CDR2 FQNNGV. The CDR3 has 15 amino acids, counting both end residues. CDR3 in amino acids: CASSLVGDPVYSYTC.

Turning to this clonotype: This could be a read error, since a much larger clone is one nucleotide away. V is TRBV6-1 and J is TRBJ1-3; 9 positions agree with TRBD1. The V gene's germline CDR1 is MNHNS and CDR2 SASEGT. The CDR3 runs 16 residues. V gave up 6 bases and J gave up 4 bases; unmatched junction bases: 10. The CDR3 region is CASRERDRVRGNTIYF. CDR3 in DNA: TGTGCCAGCAGAGAGAGGGACAGGGTGCGGGGAAACACCATATATTTT.